This record covers a single TCR beta chain. Its cognate antigen is unknown. This sample is drawn from a study of cytomegalovirus exposure and HLA in healthy donors. Study conclusions and caveats: One variant, a missense change in DCLRE1C, was linked in a later analysis to TCR beta V- and J-gene trimming. Among TCR beta chains, those listed as cytomegalovirus-associated numbered about 160. Per a prior analysis, the majority of TCR beta V segments were productive roughly 87% or roughly 30% of the time.

The CDR3 sequence is 15 residues long. Germline CDR1 MDHEN, CDR2 SYDVKM. Trimming removed 6 bases from V and 1 base from J, with 13 bases in between. The PCR ran on 60 Vbeta and 13 Jbeta primers. The protocol was immunoSEQ multiplex PCR, while the TCRdb copy is restricted to in-frame clones and leaves out a portion. The data show about 160,000 clones, approximately 72% seen once. The sequenced sample was PBMCs. This clonotype originated in a man aged 35 to 55 in good health and CMV-seropositive. The chain is built from TRBV28 and TRBJ1-3, with no clear D. The CDR3 DNA is TGTGCCAGCAGCCCTGGACTTTTTTCTGGAAACACCATATATTTT. Encoded protein: CASSPGLFSGNTIYF.